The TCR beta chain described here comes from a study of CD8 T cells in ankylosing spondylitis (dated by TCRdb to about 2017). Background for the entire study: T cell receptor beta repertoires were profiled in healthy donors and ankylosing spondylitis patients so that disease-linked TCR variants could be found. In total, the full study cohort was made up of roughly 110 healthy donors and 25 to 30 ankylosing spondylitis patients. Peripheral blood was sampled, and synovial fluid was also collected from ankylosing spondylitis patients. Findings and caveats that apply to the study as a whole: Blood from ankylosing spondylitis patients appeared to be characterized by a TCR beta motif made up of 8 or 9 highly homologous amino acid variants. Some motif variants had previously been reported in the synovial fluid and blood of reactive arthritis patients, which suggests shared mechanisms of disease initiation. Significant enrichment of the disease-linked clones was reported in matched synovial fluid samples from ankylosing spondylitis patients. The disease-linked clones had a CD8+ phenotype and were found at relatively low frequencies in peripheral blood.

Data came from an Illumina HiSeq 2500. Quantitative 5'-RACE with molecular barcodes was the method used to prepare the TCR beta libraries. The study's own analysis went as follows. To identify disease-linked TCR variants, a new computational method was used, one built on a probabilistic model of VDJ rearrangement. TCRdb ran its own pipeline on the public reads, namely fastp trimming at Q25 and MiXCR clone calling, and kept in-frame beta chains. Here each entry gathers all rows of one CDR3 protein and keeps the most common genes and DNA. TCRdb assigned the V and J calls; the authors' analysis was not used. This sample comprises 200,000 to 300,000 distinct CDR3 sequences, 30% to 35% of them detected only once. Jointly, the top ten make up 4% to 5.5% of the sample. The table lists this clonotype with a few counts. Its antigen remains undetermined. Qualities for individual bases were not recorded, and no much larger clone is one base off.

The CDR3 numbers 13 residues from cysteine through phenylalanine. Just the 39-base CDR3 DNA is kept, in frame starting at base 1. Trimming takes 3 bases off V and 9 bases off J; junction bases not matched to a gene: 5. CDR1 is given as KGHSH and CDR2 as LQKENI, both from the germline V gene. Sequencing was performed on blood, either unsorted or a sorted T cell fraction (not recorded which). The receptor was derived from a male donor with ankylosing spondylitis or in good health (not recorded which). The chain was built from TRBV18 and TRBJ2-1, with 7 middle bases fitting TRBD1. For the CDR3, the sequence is CASSPRAGGEQFF. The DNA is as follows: TGTGCCAGCTCACCCCGGGCAGGGGGTGAGCAGTTCTTC.